This T cell receptor (beta chain) was retrieved from a study of OX40 agonist ivuxolimab in advanced cancers. Looking at the study overall: Mean age around 60 years, range roughly 23 to 79; 82.7% male.

The length of the CDR3 is 13 residues. Germline-derived CDR1 and CDR2 are LNHDA and SQIVND (reference sequence). V gave up 6 bases and J gave up 8 bases; unmatched junction bases: 8. TCRdb's table, derived via immunoSEQ multiplex PCR, lists solely in-frame clones and lacks some. In the table there are around 100,000 clones, 85% to 95% of which are singletons. V usage is TRBV19 and J usage is TRBJ2-3, with TRBD2 identical over 7 bases. The sequencing here drew on CD4+ or CD8+ T cells sorted from blood, taken in a trial of the OX40 agonist ivuxolimab. The sequence was collected from an adult with an advanced solid tumor such as melanoma, head and neck, liver or kidney cancer. The DNA of the CDR3 is TGTGCCAGTAGCAGGGACTATCCCCCTACGCAGTATTTT. It codes for CASSRDYPPTQYF.